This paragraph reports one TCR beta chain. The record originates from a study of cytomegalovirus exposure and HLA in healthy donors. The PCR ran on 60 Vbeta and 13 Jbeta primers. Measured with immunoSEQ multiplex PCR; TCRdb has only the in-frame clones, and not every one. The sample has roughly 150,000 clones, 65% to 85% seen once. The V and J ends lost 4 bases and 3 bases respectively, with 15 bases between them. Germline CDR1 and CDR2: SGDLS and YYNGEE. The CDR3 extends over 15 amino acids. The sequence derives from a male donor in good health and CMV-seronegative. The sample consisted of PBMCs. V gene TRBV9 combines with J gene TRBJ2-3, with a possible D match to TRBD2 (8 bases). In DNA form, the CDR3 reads TGTGCCAGCAGCCGTAGCGGGACAGATACAGATACGCAGTATTTT. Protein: CASSRSGTDTDTQYF.